The source of this T cell receptor beta chain is a study of T cells in Graves' hyperthyroidism and ophthalmopathy. Regarding the study as a whole: Blood also showed most of the thyroid clonotypes that were expanded above 0.001. Before onset, ophthalmopathy was predicted by the model a median roughly six months earlier.

A word on this clonotype: Its target is not known.

TCR beta CDR3 region amplification was performed from RNA transcripts. First-round RT-PCR with HTBI primers amplified the TCR CDR3 region. TCRdb analysed the multiplex PCR reads with MiXCR anew, one entry per CDR3 protein. The sample records hundreds of thousands of distinct CDR3 sequences, around 15% being singletons. The V and J ends lost 1 base and 0 bases respectively, with 19 bases between them. The CDR3 runs 19 residues. Germline V gene sequence: CDR1 LGHNA, CDR2 YNFKEQ. A lack of ophthalmopathy progression within 18 months defined stable Graves' hyperthyroidism. The source of the PBMCs was more than 9.5 ml of fresh peripheral blood.

The J gene is TRBJ2-1, the V gene TRBV4-2; possible D gene TRBD2, 6 bases. The material sequenced was blood. The sequence was obtained from a woman aged 18-35 years with Graves' hyperthyroidism. CDR3 nucleotide sequence: TGTGCCAGCAGCCAAGGGGCTGGGCGGGACCGGAGCTCCTACAATGAGCAGTTCTTC. Translation gives CASSQGAGRDRSSYNEQFF.